This TCR beta chain emerged from a study of blood T cell repertoires in COVID-19. Under the authors' procedure: Cell counts per sample came from amplifying reference gene primers. Here immunoSEQ multiplex PCR was the method, and the copy in TCRdb shows in-frame clones only, minus some. That table supplies the V and J calls and clone size; D and trimming were determined from the DNA. The sample carries over 200,000 clones, roughly 87% recorded once. Assignment of participants to cohorts was predicated upon participant-reported clinical history. Donors in Cohort 3 counted as recovered after two negative PCRs, clearance, or symptom resolution. Trimming took 2 bases from V and 9 from J; bases not matched to a gene: 7. CDR3 length: 16 amino acids. Germline CDR1 reads WNHNN; CDR2 reads SYGVQD (reference sequence).

The sequence was obtained from a man aged 30-40 years who had recovered from COVID-19. The V call is TRBV10-1, the J call TRBJ2-1, with TRBD2 matching 13 bases. Sequenced sample: PBMCs or T cells enriched from blood (not recorded which). CDR3 in amino acids: CASSEDWTSGSSEQFF. The DNA of the CDR3 is TGCGCCAGCAGTGAGGATTGGACTAGCGGGAGTAGTGAGCAGTTCTTC.